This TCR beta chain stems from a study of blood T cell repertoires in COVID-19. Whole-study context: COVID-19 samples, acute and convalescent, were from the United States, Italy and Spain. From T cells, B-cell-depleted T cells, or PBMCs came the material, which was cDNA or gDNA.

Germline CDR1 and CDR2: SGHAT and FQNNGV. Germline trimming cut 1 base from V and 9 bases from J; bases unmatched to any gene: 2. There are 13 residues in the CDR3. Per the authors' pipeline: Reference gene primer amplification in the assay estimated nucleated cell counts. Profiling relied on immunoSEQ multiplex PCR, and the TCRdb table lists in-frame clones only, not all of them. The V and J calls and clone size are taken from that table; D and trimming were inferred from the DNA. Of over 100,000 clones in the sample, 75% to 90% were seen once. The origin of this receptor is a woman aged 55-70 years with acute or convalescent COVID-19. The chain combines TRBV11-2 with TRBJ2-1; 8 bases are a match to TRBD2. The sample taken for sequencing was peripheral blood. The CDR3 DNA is TGTGCCAGCAGCTTAGCGGGGGGGCTTGAGCAGTTCTTC. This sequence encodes CASSLAGGLEQFF.